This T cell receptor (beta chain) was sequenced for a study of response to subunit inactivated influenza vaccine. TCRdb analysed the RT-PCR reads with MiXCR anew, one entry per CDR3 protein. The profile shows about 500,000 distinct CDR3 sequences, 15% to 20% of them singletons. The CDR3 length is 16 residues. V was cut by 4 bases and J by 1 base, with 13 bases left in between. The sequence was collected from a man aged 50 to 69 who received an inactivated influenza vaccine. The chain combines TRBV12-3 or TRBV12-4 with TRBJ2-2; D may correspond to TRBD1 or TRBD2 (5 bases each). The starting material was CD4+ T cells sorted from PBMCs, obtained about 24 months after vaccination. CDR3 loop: CASSSTGTRNTGELFF. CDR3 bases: TGTGCCAGCAGTTCAACCGGGACCCGGAACACCGGGGAGCTGTTTTTT.